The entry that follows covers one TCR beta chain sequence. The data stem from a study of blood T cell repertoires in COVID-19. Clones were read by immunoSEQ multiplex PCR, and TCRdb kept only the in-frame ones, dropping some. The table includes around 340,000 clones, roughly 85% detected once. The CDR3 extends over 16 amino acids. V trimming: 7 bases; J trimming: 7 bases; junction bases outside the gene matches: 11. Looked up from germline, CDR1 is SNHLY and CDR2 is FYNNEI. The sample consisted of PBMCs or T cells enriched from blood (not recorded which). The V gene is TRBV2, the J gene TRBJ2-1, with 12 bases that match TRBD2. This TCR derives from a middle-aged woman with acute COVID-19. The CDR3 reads CASTGETSGSKNEQFF. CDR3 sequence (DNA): TGTGCCAGCACCGGAGAGACTAGCGGGAGTAAGAATGAGCAGTTCTTC. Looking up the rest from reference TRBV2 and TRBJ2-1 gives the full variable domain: EPEVTQTPSHQVTQMGQEVILRCVPISNHLYFYWYRQILGQKVEFLVSFYNNEISEKSEIFDDQFSVERPDGSNFTLKIRSTKLEDSAMYFCASTGETSGSKNEQFFGPGTRLTVL.